The 14 T cell receptor beta chains listed next were all sequenced from one sample in a study of technical replicates of blood from a handful of donors. Assay: immunoSEQ multiplex PCR; the TCRdb copy retains only in-frame clones and omits some. The data contain tens of thousands of clones, around 92% of them singletons. The sequencing input was T cells isolated from PBMCs. The origin of the receptors is a human donor in good health.

This chain connects TRBV11-2 to TRBJ2-7, with 10 bases identical to TRBD2. The J segment lost 4 bases and the V segment lost 5 bases, leaving 8 bases of the junction unmatched. The CDR3 runs 15 residues. Germline loops: CDR1 SGHAT, CDR2 FQNNGV. The CDR3 coding sequence is TGTGCCAGCAGCCCCTCTAGCGGGAGTCAGTACGAGCAGTACTTC. Translated: CASSPSSGSQYEQYF.

The chain has TRBV25-1 and TRBJ2-7; possibly TRBD1 for D (6 bases). The length of the CDR3 is 16 residues. Germline lookup yields CDR1 MGHDK and CDR2 SYGVNS. With 5 bases removed from V and 7 bases from J, the gap between germline ends came to 24 bases. CDR3 DNA: TGTGCCAGCAGTCCTAATCAACCGGGACACGCAAGGGAGCAGTACTTC. Translated, it gives CASSPNQPGHAREQYF.

The chain has TRBV27 and TRBJ2-3; 9 bases align to TRBD1. The ends lost 2 bases at V and 2 bases at J; junction bases unmatched: 8. This CDR3 comprises 17 residues. The germline gives CDR1 MNHEY, CDR2 SMNVEV (reference sequence). The CDR3 here is CASSLMGQGAVTDTQYF. The CDR3 DNA reads as TGTGCCAGCAGTTTAATGGGACAGGGAGCGGTCACAGATACGCAGTATTTT.

This chain links TRBV7-2 with TRBJ2-1, with 13 bases that match TRBD2. V lost 4 bases, J lost 7 bases, and 7 bases stayed unmatched. Per germline, CDR1 SGHTA and CDR2 FQGNSA. The CDR3 length is 16 residues. This CDR3 reads CASSYGLAGARNEQFF. Here the CDR3 DNA reads TGTGCCAGCAGCTACGGACTAGCGGGAGCAAGGAATGAGCAGTTCTTC.

The chain joins TRBV5-6 to TRBJ2-6, with 7 bases that match TRBD1. The V segment lost 1 base and the J segment 2 bases; nucleotides outside the gene matches: 0. Germline V gene sequence: CDR1 SGHDT, CDR2 YYEEEE. CDR3 length equals 15 residues. The CDR3 coding sequence is TGTGCCAGCAGCTTGAGGGGGCCTGGGGCCAACGTCCTGACTTTC. Residues: CASSLRGPGANVLTF.

This clone was seen only once. J is TRBJ2-7 and V is TRBV7-2, with 15 bases matching TRBD2. The CDR3 runs to 17 residues. Trimming removed 5 bases from V and 5 bases from J; junction bases left unmatched: 10. Per the germline V gene, CDR1 is SGHTA and CDR2 is FQGNSA. The CDR3 sequence: CASSPGLAGGPVHEQYF. The CDR3 DNA is TGTGCCAGCAGCCCAGGACTAGCGGGAGGGCCTGTCCACGAGCAGTACTTC.

This chain links TRBV5-6 with TRBJ1-3; a weak D match, TRBD1 (6 bases). The V gene's germline CDR1 is SGHDT and CDR2 YYEEEE. The length of the CDR3 is 15 residues. V was trimmed by 4 bases and J by 7 bases, leaving 18 bases between them. The DNA of the CDR3 is TGTGCCAGCAGCCCGAGCCCGGGACAAGGGAACACCATATATTTT. Encoded protein: CASSPSPGQGNTIYF.

This chain uses TRBV28 with TRBJ1-5, with D tentatively TRBD1 (5 bases). The germline V gene encodes CDR1 MDHEN and CDR2 SYDVKM. This CDR3 contains 14 residues. The V end lost 6 bases, the J end lost 11 bases, and 20 bases lay between the germline ends. CDR3 protein: CASRKETGDLAQHF. The CDR3 DNA follows: TGTGCCAGCAGGAAGGAGACGGGGGATCTGGCCCAGCATTTT.

This clone was observed a single time. This chain connects TRBV28 to TRBJ1-2; a possible D gene is TRBD1 (5 bases). The CDR3 is 13 amino acids. Trimming shortened V by 5 bases and J by 4 bases, and 11 bases separated the two germline ends. Germline V CDR1 and CDR2: MDHEN, SYDVKM. CDR3 sequence: CASSQTGFYGYTF. The DNA for the CDR3 is TGTGCCAGCAGTCAAACAGGATTCTATGGCTACACCTTC.

This sequence joins TRBV7-9 and TRBJ2-2; D unclear. The germline CDR1 and CDR2 sequences are SEHNR and FQNEAQ (reference sequence). Trimming removed 5 bases at V and 0 bases at J, with 10 bases between. CDR3 size: 15 residues. The CDR3 DNA sequence: TGTGCCAGCAGCCCTTCCCTCGCGAACACCGGGGAGCTGTTTTTT. It codes for CASSPSLANTGELFF.

The chain joins TRBV2 to TRBJ2-5, with a tentative D call TRBD2 (5 bases). The germline gives CDR1 SNHLY, CDR2 FYNNEI. V shed 8 bases and J shed 0 bases, with 13 bases lying between them. The CDR3 covers 14 residues. The DNA of the CDR3 is TGTGCCAGCGAGAGGGTAAAATACCAAGAGACCCAGTACTTC. It translates to CASERVKYQETQYF.

This clone was found once. The V call is TRBV15, the J call TRBJ2-5; D gene ambiguous. Germline CDR1 and CDR2: LNHNV and YYDKDF (reference sequence). Trimming pared 3 bases from V and 5 bases from J, leaving 4 bases between. The CDR3 loop spans 11 amino acids. The CDR3: CATSRSETQYF. In nucleotides, the CDR3 is TGTGCCACCAGCAGGTCTGAGACCCAGTACTTC.

The chain is built from TRBV5-4 and TRBJ1-4, with D uncertain. The germline V and J ends were trimmed by 2 bases and 7 bases, with 12 bases remaining between them. Germline V gene data show CDR1 as SGHNT and CDR2 as YYREEE (reference sequence). The CDR3 loop spans 14 amino acids. As DNA, the CDR3 is TGTGCCAGCAGCTTAGGGAGGTCCTCTGAAAAACTGTTTTTT. Translated, it gives CASSLGRSSEKLFF.

This clone turned up a few times. This rearrangement joins TRBV4-1 to TRBJ1-4; D is uncertain. This CDR3 spans 14 amino acids. CDR1 is MGHRA and CDR2 is YSYEKL in the germline V gene. V was clipped by 0 bases and J by 4 bases, with 6 bases between them. Here the CDR3 reads CASSQEGFNEKLFF. For the CDR3, the DNA is TGCGCCAGCAGCCAAGAGGGCTTTAATGAAAAACTGTTTTTT.